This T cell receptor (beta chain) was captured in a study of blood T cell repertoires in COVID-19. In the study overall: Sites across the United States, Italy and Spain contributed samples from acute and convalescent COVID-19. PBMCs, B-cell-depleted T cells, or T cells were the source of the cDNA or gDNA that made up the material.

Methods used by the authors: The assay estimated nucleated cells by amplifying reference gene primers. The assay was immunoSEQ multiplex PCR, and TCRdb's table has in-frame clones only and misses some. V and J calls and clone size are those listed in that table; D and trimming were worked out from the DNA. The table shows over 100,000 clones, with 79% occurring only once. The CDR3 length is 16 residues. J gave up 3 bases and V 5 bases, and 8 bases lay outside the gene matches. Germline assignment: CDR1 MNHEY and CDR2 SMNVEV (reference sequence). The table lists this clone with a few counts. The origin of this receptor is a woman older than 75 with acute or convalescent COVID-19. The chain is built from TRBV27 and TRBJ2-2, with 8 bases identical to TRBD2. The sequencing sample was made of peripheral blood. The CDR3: CASSRIAGRDTGELFF. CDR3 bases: TGTGCCAGCAGTCGCATAGCGGGGCGGGACACCGGGGAGCTGTTTTTT.